This TCR beta chain is drawn from a study of blood T cell repertoires in COVID-19 (dated by TCRdb to 2019 to 2021). Context from the whole study: Collaborator samples came from the United States, Italy and Spain and covered acute and convalescent phases of COVID-19. The prospective study material was composed of cDNA or gDNA derived from T cells, B-cell-depleted T cells, or PBMCs. Subjects who had been exposed to COVID-19, were actively infected with it, or had recovered from it provided the deeply sampled blood TCRbeta repertoires that made up the dataset. The repertoires were made available in a free public database intended to serve as a resource for research on the immune response to SARS-CoV-2. The samples were drawn from the first 160 participants of the ongoing ImmuneRACE study and from 1,254 subjects provided by 6 global collaborators. Nearly every sample came with metadata listing a de-identified subject ID, COVID-19 status, age in years and sex. HLA class I and class II types, where available, came from metadata supplied by the sample provider rather than from assay-based typing.

The study at large found these results: The amount of clinical and demographic metadata varied by source and participant and was provided uncurated.

Note on this clone: Its antigen specificity is not known. No base-level quality is on record; no much larger clone is a single base apart.

In the prospective study, participants were 18 to 89 years old, resided in about two dozen geographic areas of the United States, and were enrolled through a virtual design. Cohort assignment in the prospective study relied on participant-reported clinical history from a screening survey and a study questionnaire. Recovered participants in ImmuneRACE Cohort 3 were defined as having two consecutive negative NP/OP PCR tests, clearance from a healthcare professional, or resolution of symptoms. Mobile phlebotomists in the prospective study collected whole blood, serum and a nasopharyngeal or oropharyngeal swab from every participant. Participants in the prospective study had the option to provide additional blood draws and questionnaires over a 2-month period. Prospective study blood samples were shipped either frozen or at room temperature before DNA extraction. The CDR3 holds 15 amino acids from the cysteine to the phenylalanine. The retained sequence is limited to the CDR3, 45 bases, with the frame set at the first base. A distance of 11 bases separates the germline ends of V and J, which lose 2 bases and 3 bases respectively. As encoded in the germline V gene (reference sequence), CDR1 is MNHEY while CDR2 is SMNVEV.

The immunoSEQ Assay, a bias-controlled multiplex PCR, was used to amplify TCRbeta CDR3 regions from genomic DNA. In the authors' own workflow: Within the assay, amplification of reference gene primers was used to estimate how many nucleated cells each sample contained. To quantify the absolute abundance of each unique TCRbeta CDR3 rearrangement, sequence reads were collapsed and filtered. For each sample, productive Simpson clonality was calculated as the square root of Simpson's diversity index over productive rearrangements. TCRdb holds this immuneACCESS table with in-frame rearrangements only. Some clones are missing; in checked studies, unresolved V genes explain under half, and the rest has no known cause. V, J and clone size derive from that table, while D and trimming were established from the DNA sequence. For this sample there are more than 200,000 clones; about 90% appear just once. 1.9% of the sample goes to the ten largest clones.

Rearrangement joined TRBV27 to TRBJ2-1; a weak D assignment points to TRBD2 (6 bases agree). What was sequenced was PBMCs or T cells enriched from blood (not recorded which). The receptor comes from a woman in her late teens or twenties who had recovered from COVID-19. The sequenced DNA: TGTGCCAGCAGTTTAGCGACGGGACTCTACAATGAGCAGTTCTTC. Its amino acids are CASSLATGLYNEQFF.